The 18 T cell receptor beta chains in this list originate from one sample, sequenced in a study of graft-versus-host responses after intestinal transplantation. Only in-frame clones appear in the TCRdb table, and some are missing; sequencing was by immunoSEQ multiplex PCR. Of approximately 8,200 clones in the sample, about 93% were seen once. The sequencing here drew on PBMCs, taken 11 days after intestinal transplantation. These receptors all stem from a human patient who received an intestinal transplant, so some T cells may come from the graft donor.

The chain recombines TRBV2 with TRBJ2-7, with 8 bases fitting TRBD2. This CDR3 contains 15 residues. Germline V gene lookup returns CDR1 SNHLY and CDR2 FYNNEI. Trimming at V came to 2 bases and at J to 7 bases, leaving 10 bases not matched to a gene. In DNA form, the CDR3 reads TGTGCCAGCAGTGAACCGCGGGAGGAGGTGGAGGAGCAGTACTTC. Its translation: CASSEPREEVEEQYF.

Only one count was recorded for this clone. The junction and the germline gene differ at one end; a read error may be behind it. The identical CDR3 is also encoded by other nucleotide sequences in the sample. J is TRBJ2-7 and V is TRBV19, with 7 bases fitting TRBD2. Germline lookup yields CDR1 LNHDA and CDR2 SQIVND (reference sequence). The CDR3 runs 15 residues. CDR3 sequence reads: CATSPGTTQTYEQYF. In nucleotides, the CDR3 is TGTGCCACCTCACCCGGGACTACCCAGACCTATGAGCAGTACTTC.

This clone was observed a single time. The V gene is TRBV5-1, the J gene TRBJ2-5; 12 nucleotides align to TRBD2. The CDR3 loop spans 15 amino acids. Germline V lookup: CDR1 SGHRS, CDR2 YFSETQ. V lost 0 bases and J lost 3; bases outside the gene matches: 0. CDR3 DNA sequence: TGCGCCAGCAGCTTGGCTAGCGGGGGGGAAGAGACCCAGTACTTC. It codes for CASSLASGGEETQYF.

The V call is TRBV7-9, the J call TRBJ2-1; D unclear. This CDR3 is built from 15 residues. The germline CDR1 and CDR2 sequences are SEHNR and FQNEAQ (reference sequence). Trimming left V 1 base short and J 6 bases short, with 13 bases between. The DNA for the CDR3 is TGTGCCAGCAGCTTAGATTGGGCCGGATCCAATGAGCAGTTCTTC. It translates to CASSLDWAGSNEQFF.

This clone appeared once. J is TRBJ1-1 and V is TRBV28; D gene unclear. The germline V and J ends were trimmed by 8 bases and 0 bases, with 13 bases remaining between them. Germline V gene sequence: CDR1 MDHEN, CDR2 SYDVKM. The CDR3 sequence is 14 residues long. CDR3 loop: CASERVAMNTEAFF. The DNA of the CDR3 is TGTGCCAGCGAGAGGGTTGCCATGAACACTGAAGCTTTCTTT. Together with reference TRBV28 and TRBJ1-1, the CDR3 gives the full variable domain: DVKVTQSSRYLVKRTGEKVFLECVQDMDHENMFWYRQDPGLGLRLIYFSYDVKMKEKGDIPEGYSVSREKKERFSLILESASTNQTSMYLCASERVAMNTEAFFGQGTRLTVV.

This clone was counted only a few times. The chain joins TRBV6-1 to TRBJ2-1; 9 nucleotides align to TRBD1. The CDR3 length is 16 residues. The J segment lost 3 bases and the V segment lost 3 bases, leaving 6 bases of the junction unmatched. Germline CDR1 reads MNHNS; CDR2 reads SASEGT. CDR3 DNA: TGTGCCAGCAGTGAGCGGGAGACAGGGGGCTACAATGAGCAGTTCTTC. It is translated as CASSERETGGYNEQFF.

CDR3 sequence reads: CASSYGGQGGTGELFF. The DNA for the CDR3 is TGTGCCAGCAGTTACGGGGGACAGGGCGGGACCGGGGAGCTGTTTTTT. The chain is built from TRBV6-5 and TRBJ2-2; 9 positions agree with TRBD1. V lost 2 bases, J lost 5 bases, and 6 bases stayed unmatched. Germline V gives CDR1 MNHEY, CDR2 SVGAGI. The CDR3 sequence is 16 residues long.

About this clone: One junction end disagrees with the germline gene, perhaps due to a read error. Other DNA sequences in the same sample also yield this CDR3. The V call is TRBV6-1, the J call TRBJ1-6, with TRBD1 as a possible D gene (5 bases). This CDR3 region has 15 residues. Germline CDR1 is MNHNS and CDR2 is SASEGT. Here the CDR3 DNA reads TGTGCCAGTAGTGAGTCCTGGGCAGGGAATTCACCCCTCCACTTT. Its protein is CASSESWAGNSPLHF.

The chain is built from TRBV7-6 and TRBJ1-6; maybe TRBD1 (6 bases). There are 14 residues in the CDR3. Germline loops: CDR1 SGHVS, CDR2 FNYEAQ. V lost 2 bases and J 7 bases, leaving 9 bases between the germline ends. The CDR3 DNA reads as TGTGCCAGCAGCTTAAGGGACACCAATTCACCCCTCCACTTT. Protein product: CASSLRDTNSPLHF. The entire variable domain, with the rest obtained from reference TRBV7-6 and TRBJ1-6, is as follows: GAGVSQSPRYKVTKRGQDVALRCDPISGHVSLYWYRQALGQGPEFLTYFNYEAQQDKSGLPNDRFSAERPEGSISTLTIQRTEQRDSAMYRCASSLRDTNSPLHFGNGTRLTVT.

The chain joins TRBV2 to TRBJ1-2; 8 bases line up with TRBD1. With 9 bases clipped from V and 3 bases from J, the junction kept 6 bases outside the gene matches. This CDR3 is built from 13 residues. Germline values: CDR1 SNHLY, CDR2 FYNNEI. The CDR3 coding sequence is TGTGCCAGGATGGACAGGGCCGACTATGGCTACACCTTC. Translated: CARMDRADYGYTF.

The chain uses TRBV11-1 and TRBJ2-5; the match to TRBD1 covers 10 bases. J lost 3 bases, V lost 3 bases, and 1 base had no gene match. Germline assignment: CDR1 SGHAT and CDR2 FQDESV (reference sequence). The CDR3 length is 14 residues. This chain's CDR3 is CASSLDRGEETQYF. The CDR3 DNA is TGTGCCAGCAGCTTGGACAGGGGGGAAGAGACCCAGTACTTC.

This sequence joins TRBV28 and TRBJ2-5, with 9 nucleotides matching TRBD2. The germline CDR1 and CDR2 sequences are MDHEN and SYDVKM. V dropped 6 bases and J dropped 4; count of bases not matched to a gene: 9. There are 15 residues in the CDR3. Written as DNA, the CDR3 is TGTGCCAGCAGCCCCAGCGGGGGGTCGGGAGAGACCCAGTACTTC. Translating gives CASSPSGGSGETQYF.

The J gene is TRBJ2-4, the V gene TRBV6-1, with D possibly TRBD2 on 6 matching bases. There are 14 residues in the CDR3. In germline, CDR1 is MNHNS, CDR2 SASEGT. Trimming left V 8 bases short and J 0 bases short, with 11 bases between. CDR3 DNA: TGTGCCAGCTCCGGGGAGGTAGCCAAAAACATTCAGTACTTC. It translates to CASSGEVAKNIQYF.

The chain recombines TRBV28 with TRBJ2-7; the match to TRBD1 covers 7 bases. CDR1 is MDHEN and CDR2 is SYDVKM in the germline V gene. The V segment lost 7 bases and the J segment 4 bases; nucleotides outside the gene matches: 7. There are 13 residues in the CDR3. CDR3 nucleotide sequence: TGTGCCAGCACAAACAGGGGCGGATACGAGCAGTACTTC. Amino acid sequence: CASTNRGGYEQYF.

This chain joins TRBV18 and TRBJ2-1; 13 nucleotides match TRBD2. CDR1 and CDR2 from the germline V gene are KGHSH and LQKENI. Losses at the gene ends were 3 bases for V and 8 bases for J; bases not matched to a gene: 7. The CDR3 spans 16 residues. CDR3 in amino acids: CASSPNRLAGGDEQFF. Written as DNA, the CDR3 is TGTGCCAGCTCACCCAATAGACTAGCGGGAGGCGATGAGCAGTTCTTC.

The V and J genes are TRBV13 and TRBJ1-1; TRBD1 is a possible D gene (6 bases). This CDR3 has 13 residues. The V gene lost 5 bases and the J gene lost 4 bases, with 11 bases spanning the gap. In germline, CDR1 is PRHDT, CDR2 FYEKMQ (reference sequence). CDR3 region: CASSLTGATEAFF. For the CDR3, the DNA is TGTGCCAGCAGCCTGACAGGAGCCACTGAAGCTTTCTTT.

The gene calls are TRBV6-5 and TRBJ1-1; TRBD1 aligns across 9 bases. Germline V lookup: CDR1 MNHEY, CDR2 SVGAGI. V was clipped by 7 bases and J by 8 bases; unmatched bases: 8. This CDR3 region has 13 residues. CDR3 sequence (DNA): TGTGCCAGCACGCCCACAGGGGGCGTAGAAGCTTTCTTT. This translates into CASTPTGGVEAFF.

The rearrangement links TRBV4-1 to TRBJ1-5; D call uncertain. This CDR3 region has 16 residues. V was pared by 0 bases and J by 2 bases, with 11 bases between. The germline V gene encodes CDR1 MGHRA and CDR2 YSYEKL. This chain's CDR3 is CASSQEGARGNQPQHF. In DNA, the CDR3 is TGCGCCAGCAGCCAAGAGGGCGCCCGCGGCAATCAGCCCCAGCATTTT.